These T cell receptor beta chains were read from a single sample in a study of read filtering for tumor transcriptome and immune sequencing. TCRdb reprocessed the reads with MiXCR, giving one entry per CDR3 protein. Of over 50,000 distinct CDR3 sequences listed, around 20% are singletons. Sequencing was done on a sample of a population of CD138-negative cells sorted from bone marrow. All receptors derive from a donor older than 35 with multiple myeloma. Both conserved end residues are part of each CDR3. Each record gives: V gene, clone size, J gene, D gene, CDR3 DNA, CDR3 protein. D genes are given only for firm matches. Size values are once, few and many counts, or a class for expanded clones, and some rows have none.

v_gene: TRBV28; abundance: many; j_gene: TRBJ1-2; d_gene: .; CDR3nt: TGTGCCAGCAGTTTAGCAGGGGATATCTATGGCTACACCTTC; CDR3aa: CASSLAGDIYGYTF
v_gene: TRBV19; abundance: .; j_gene: TRBJ2-3; d_gene: TRBD1; CDR3nt: TGTGCCAGTAGTATCAGGGGGCGAAGTGGAAAAGATACGCAGTATTTT; CDR3aa: CASSIRGRSGKDTQYF
v_gene: TRBV20-1; abundance: many; j_gene: TRBJ1-1; d_gene: TRBD1; CDR3nt: TGCAGTGCTAGAGATCCGGGACAGGGGGTGGGAACTGAAGCTTTCTTT; CDR3aa: CSARDPGQGVGTEAFF
v_gene: TRBV20-1; abundance: many; j_gene: TRBJ2-1; d_gene: TRBD2; CDR3nt: TGCAGTGCTAGAGTTGGCGGGGGGTTTGATGAGCAGTTCTTC; CDR3aa: CSARVGGGFDEQFF
v_gene: TRBV5-4; abundance: .; j_gene: TRBJ2-3; d_gene: TRBD2; CDR3nt: TGTGCCAGCAGCTTGAAGCGGGGAAGCACAGATACGCAGTATTTT; CDR3aa: CASSLKRGSTDTQYF
v_gene: TRBV11-2; abundance: few; j_gene: TRBJ2-5; d_gene: TRBD1; CDR3nt: TGTGCCAGCAGCTGGCACGGACAGGGGGCACGGGAGACCCAGTACTTC; CDR3aa: CASSWHGQGARETQYF
v_gene: TRBV5-1; abundance: .; j_gene: TRBJ1-5; d_gene: .; CDR3nt: TGCGCCAGGGGCAGGAGCGATCAGCCCCAGCATTTT; CDR3aa: CARGRSDQPQHF
v_gene: TRBV12-3/TRBV12-4; abundance: .; j_gene: TRBJ2-5; d_gene: .; CDR3nt: TGTGCCAGCAGTTTATATGGGGGAGAGACCCAGTACTTC; CDR3aa: CASSLYGGETQYF
v_gene: TRBV3-1; abundance: many; j_gene: TRBJ2-7; d_gene: TRBD2; CDR3nt: TGTGCCAGCAGTTACTTCGGGGAGGGCTACGAGCAGTACTTC; CDR3aa: CASSYFGEGYEQYF
v_gene: TRBV7-3; abundance: .; j_gene: TRBJ2-1; d_gene: TRBD2; CDR3nt: TGTGCCAGCAGCTTAGCGGGAGGGTTCAATGAGCAGTTCTTC; CDR3aa: CASSLAGGFNEQFF
v_gene: TRBV7-8; abundance: many; j_gene: TRBJ1-1; d_gene: .; CDR3nt: TGTGCCAGCAGCTTAATTGGGGGCCGAACGAACACTGAAGCTTTCTTT; CDR3aa: CASSLIGGRTNTEAFF
v_gene: TRBV7-2; abundance: many; j_gene: TRBJ1-1; d_gene: .; CDR3nt: TGTGCCAGCAGCTTAGAAGCGGGATTCGAAGCTTTCTTT; CDR3aa: CASSLEAGFEAFF
v_gene: TRBV18; abundance: many; j_gene: TRBJ1-1; d_gene: .; CDR3nt: TGTGCCAGCTCACCAGGGGAAACTGAAGCTTTCTTT; CDR3aa: CASSPGETEAFF
v_gene: TRBV12-3/TRBV12-4; abundance: medium-sized; j_gene: TRBJ1-1; d_gene: .; CDR3nt: TGTGCCAGCAGCCTCGGACTGAATGAAGCTTTCTTT; CDR3aa: CASSLGLNEAFF
v_gene: TRBV20-1; abundance: once; j_gene: TRBJ2-3; d_gene: TRBD1; CDR3nt: TGCAGTGCGATCGACCGGGACAGACCCACAGATACGCAGCGTTTT; CDR3aa: CSAIDRDRPTDTQRF
v_gene: TRBV30; abundance: many; j_gene: TRBJ1-2; d_gene: .; CDR3nt: TGTGCCGGACACCGGGGGCAGAACTATGGCTACACCTTC; CDR3aa: CAGHRGQNYGYTF
v_gene: TRBV5-1; abundance: many; j_gene: TRBJ2-1; d_gene: .; CDR3nt: TGCGCCAGCAGCAGGATAGCGCAATACAATGAGCAGTTCTTC; CDR3aa: CASSRIAQYNEQFF
v_gene: TRBV7-9; abundance: few; j_gene: TRBJ2-1; d_gene: .; CDR3nt: TGTGCCAGCAGCTTACGGGCTAGCCCGCGATCCTACAATGAGCAGTTCTTC; CDR3aa: CASSLRASPRSYNEQFF
v_gene: TRBV3-1; abundance: many; j_gene: TRBJ2-5; d_gene: .; CDR3nt: TGTGCCAGCAGCCAAGAGATAATAGTACAAGAGACCCAGTACTTC; CDR3aa: CASSQEIIVQETQYF
v_gene: TRBV30; abundance: .; j_gene: TRBJ2-3; d_gene: TRBD2; CDR3nt: TGTGCCTGGAGTGAGGGTACTAGCGATCCTAGCACAGATACGCAGTATTTT; CDR3aa: CAWSEGTSDPSTDTQYF
v_gene: TRBV27; abundance: many; j_gene: TRBJ2-7; d_gene: .; CDR3nt: TGTGCCAGCAGTTTACGTCGGACACCCTACGAGCAGTACTTC; CDR3aa: CASSLRRTPYEQYF
v_gene: TRBV7-3; abundance: few; j_gene: TRBJ2-1; d_gene: .; CDR3nt: TGTGCCAGCAGCCCTCGGACGGCGTTCTACAATGAGCAGTTCTTC; CDR3aa: CASSPRTAFYNEQFF
v_gene: TRBV19; abundance: many; j_gene: TRBJ2-1; d_gene: TRBD2; CDR3nt: TGTGCCAGTACCCGTAGCGGGGGAGATTACTACAATGAGCAGTTCTTC; CDR3aa: CASTRSGGDYYNEQFF
v_gene: TRBV19; abundance: many; j_gene: TRBJ2-3; d_gene: TRBD2; CDR3nt: TGTGCCAGTGGACTAGCGGGAGGAAGGACAGATACGCAGTATTTT; CDR3aa: CASGLAGGRTDTQYF
v_gene: TRBV20-1; abundance: many; j_gene: TRBJ2-7; d_gene: TRBD2; CDR3nt: TGCAGTGCCCTCCGAGGAGCGGGAGAGCTCGAGCAGTACTTC; CDR3aa: CSALRGAGELEQYF
v_gene: TRBV3-1; abundance: many; j_gene: TRBJ2-2; d_gene: TRBD2; CDR3nt: TGTGCCAGCAGTCCGTGGACTAGTCCCGGGGAGCTGTTTTTT; CDR3aa: CASSPWTSPGELFF
v_gene: TRBV6-2/TRBV6-3; abundance: many; j_gene: TRBJ2-1; d_gene: TRBD2; CDR3nt: TGTGCCAGCAGCCGCGCTAGCGGGAGTTCATATGAGCAGTTCTTC; CDR3aa: CASSRASGSSYEQFF
v_gene: TRBV20-1; abundance: many; j_gene: TRBJ2-1; d_gene: TRBD1; CDR3nt: TGCAGTGCTCTATCGGGTTCCCTGGGACAGGGCCGCAATGAGCAGTTCTTC; CDR3aa: CSALSGSLGQGRNEQFF
v_gene: TRBV6-5; abundance: medium-sized; j_gene: TRBJ2-1; d_gene: TRBD2; CDR3nt: TGTGCCAGCAGTTCCCGACTAGCGGGAGGCTTTGAGCAGTTCTTC; CDR3aa: CASSSRLAGGFEQFF
v_gene: TRBV4-1; abundance: .; j_gene: TRBJ1-1; d_gene: .; CDR3nt: TGCGCCAGCAGTCAAGACCCGGGCGGGGGTGTGGGGGCGTCGGACACTGAAGCTTCCTTT; CDR3aa: CASSQDPGGGVGASDTEASF
v_gene: TRBV4-1; abundance: many; j_gene: TRBJ1-2; d_gene: .; CDR3nt: TGCGCCAGCAGCCAAGATCCAGGGCAGGCTAACTATGGCTACACCTTC; CDR3aa: CASSQDPGQANYGYTF
v_gene: TRBV20-1; abundance: many; j_gene: TRBJ1-6; d_gene: .; CDR3nt: TGCAGTGCTTCTCGACTGGGGTGGGGGAATTCACCCCTCCACTTT; CDR3aa: CSASRLGWGNSPLHF
v_gene: TRBV14; abundance: many; j_gene: TRBJ2-1; d_gene: TRBD2; CDR3nt: TGTGCCAGCAGCCTTCATGGACTAGCGGGAGCGAAGAATGAGCAGTTCTTC; CDR3aa: CASSLHGLAGAKNEQFF
v_gene: TRBV30; abundance: many; j_gene: TRBJ1-1; d_gene: TRBD1; CDR3nt: TGTGCCTGGAGTGGACAGGGAGACACTGAAGCTTTCTTT; CDR3aa: CAWSGQGDTEAFF
v_gene: TRBV28; abundance: many; j_gene: TRBJ2-7; d_gene: .; CDR3nt: TGTGCCAGCAGTTTTGCGTCGTTTGCAGCGGGCGAGCAGTACTTC; CDR3aa: CASSFASFAAGEQYF
v_gene: TRBV2; abundance: many; j_gene: TRBJ2-3; d_gene: .; CDR3nt: TGTGCCAGCGAGGGCAGGGAGGATACGCAGTATTTT; CDR3aa: CASEGREDTQYF
v_gene: TRBV18; abundance: .; j_gene: TRBJ2-5; d_gene: TRBD1; CDR3nt: TGTGCCAGCTCACCGCCGTCAGGGGGAAGACAAGAGATCCAGTACTTC; CDR3aa: CASSPPSGGRQEIQYF
v_gene: TRBV20-1; abundance: many; j_gene: TRBJ2-5; d_gene: .; CDR3nt: TGCAGTGCTAGAGCCATGACAGGCTCAACGGAGACCCAGTACTTC; CDR3aa: CSARAMTGSTETQYF
v_gene: TRBV20-1; abundance: many; j_gene: TRBJ2-3; d_gene: TRBD2; CDR3nt: TGCAGTGCTAGGAGCATGGCTAGCGGGGGGGCAGATACGCAGTATTTT; CDR3aa: CSARSMASGGADTQYF
v_gene: TRBV5-5; abundance: many; j_gene: TRBJ1-4; d_gene: .; CDR3nt: TGTGCCAGCAGCTTGGTGGGGGCAACTAATGAAAAACTGTTTTTT; CDR3aa: CASSLVGATNEKLFF
v_gene: TRBV5-1; abundance: many; j_gene: TRBJ1-1; d_gene: TRBD1; CDR3nt: TGCGCCAGCAGCCCGCAGGGACAGGAGCTCACTGAAGCTTTCTTT; CDR3aa: CASSPQGQELTEAFF
v_gene: TRBV28; abundance: many; j_gene: TRBJ2-1; d_gene: .; CDR3nt: TGTGCCAGCAGTTCGGGACTCAATGAGCAGTTCTTC; CDR3aa: CASSSGLNEQFF
v_gene: TRBV7-8; abundance: few; j_gene: TRBJ2-2; d_gene: TRBD2; CDR3nt: TGTGCCAGCAGCTTACGACTAGCGGGAGCCGGGGAGCTGTTTTTT; CDR3aa: CASSLRLAGAGELFF
v_gene: TRBV27; abundance: few; j_gene: TRBJ2-3; d_gene: .; CDR3nt: TGTGCCAGCAGTTTATCTCGAGCCCTTGGAGATACGCAGTATTTT; CDR3aa: CASSLSRALGDTQYF
v_gene: TRBV27; abundance: .; j_gene: TRBJ2-2; d_gene: .; CDR3nt: TGTACCAGCAGCCCCGAGACTGTCCAGGGCACCGGGGAGCTGTTTTTT; CDR3aa: CTSSPETVQGTGELFF
v_gene: TRBV12-3/TRBV12-4; abundance: few; j_gene: TRBJ1-5; d_gene: .; CDR3nt: TGTGCCAGCAGTACCCAGGGACCCCAGCATTTT; CDR3aa: CASSTQGPQHF
v_gene: TRBV3-1; abundance: .; j_gene: TRBJ2-1; d_gene: .; CDR3nt: TGTGCCAGCAGCCCTCCTGCCATTTACGATGAGCAGTTCTTC; CDR3aa: CASSPPAIYDEQFF
v_gene: TRBV6-5; abundance: .; j_gene: TRBJ2-2; d_gene: .; CDR3nt: TGTGCCAGCAGTTCACAGGGACGACGCACCGGGGAGCTGTTTTTT; CDR3aa: CASSSQGRRTGELFF
v_gene: TRBV5-1; abundance: .; j_gene: TRBJ2-3; d_gene: .; CDR3nt: TGCGCCAGTAGCGCTAGCACAGATACGCAGTATTTT; CDR3aa: CASSASTDTQYF
v_gene: TRBV28; abundance: .; j_gene: TRBJ2-3; d_gene: TRBD2; CDR3nt: TGTGCCAGCAGTTCGATCCTAGCGGGAGCAGATACGCAGTATTTT; CDR3aa: CASSSILAGADTQYF
v_gene: TRBV12-3/TRBV12-4; abundance: many; j_gene: TRBJ1-1; d_gene: .; CDR3nt: TGTGCCAGCACTCCCACGAACACTGAAGCTTTCTTT; CDR3aa: CASTPTNTEAFF
v_gene: TRBV7-6; abundance: many; j_gene: TRBJ2-1; d_gene: TRBD2; CDR3nt: TGTGCCAGCACCCCGAGGGTGGGAGGGGATGAGCAGTTCTTC; CDR3aa: CASTPRVGGDEQFF
v_gene: TRBV2; abundance: few; j_gene: TRBJ2-3; d_gene: TRBD2; CDR3nt: TGTGCCAGCAGTGATATCGTCCTAGCGGGAGATACTGATACGCAGTATTTT; CDR3aa: CASSDIVLAGDTDTQYF
v_gene: TRBV29-1; abundance: many; j_gene: TRBJ1-2; d_gene: .; CDR3nt: TGCAGCGTCACAGGTTCGAACTATGGCTACACCTTC; CDR3aa: CSVTGSNYGYTF
v_gene: TRBV6-1; abundance: many; j_gene: TRBJ2-7; d_gene: TRBD2; CDR3nt: TGTGCCAGCAGTTACCGTGGGGGGGGGGGAGTCTACGAGCAGTACTTC; CDR3aa: CASSYRGGGGVYEQYF